Each of the 23 T cell receptor beta chains below was sequenced from the same sample in a study of beta chain features in type 1 diabetes. Regarding the study as a whole: Moderate yet significant TCRB CDR3 shortening was seen in Type 1 diabetes patients in all four CD4+ subsets.

Expressed TCRB transcripts were sequenced because the isolated RNA had all been reverse transcribed beforehand. The assay was immunoSEQ multiplex PCR, and TCRdb's table has in-frame clones only and misses some. The table shows some 63,000 clones, with approximately 47% occurring only once. The antigens these receptors bind are not known. The sample taken for sequencing was central memory CD4+ T cells from blood. All receptors derive from a man aged 25 to 40 with type 1 diabetes.

This rearrangement joins TRBV14 to TRBJ1-1; 12 positions match TRBD1. Germline V CDR1 and CDR2: SGHDN, FVKESK. V was clipped by 4 bases and J by 2 bases; unmatched bases: 8. The CDR3 has 17 amino acids. The chain's CDR3 is CASSRPGQGALNTEAFF. In DNA form, the CDR3 reads TGTGCCAGCAGCCGACCGGGACAGGGGGCCTTAAACACTGAAGCTTTCTTT.

This clone appeared a few times. The chain has TRBV30 and TRBJ2-6; D gene unclear. The CDR3 extends over 16 amino acids. The V end lost 2 bases, the J end lost 5 bases, and 16 bases lay between the germline ends. In germline, CDR1 is GTSNPN, CDR2 SVGIG (reference sequence). The CDR3 here is CAWSNRQASWANVLTF. Here the CDR3 DNA reads TGTGCCTGGAGTAATCGGCAGGCGTCTTGGGCCAACGTCCTGACTTTC.

The gene calls are TRBV5-4 and TRBJ2-5, with 15 bases that match TRBD2. Germline V lookup: CDR1 SGHNT, CDR2 YYREEE (reference sequence). V was pared by 4 bases and J by 3 bases, with 7 bases of the junction left unmatched. CDR3 length: 17 residues. CDR3 amino acids: CASSPGLAGGPEETQYF. As DNA, the CDR3 is TGTGCCAGCAGCCCGGGACTAGCGGGGGGCCCAGAAGAGACCCAGTACTTC.

The chain links TRBV5-1 to TRBJ1-6, with 7 positions matching TRBD1. The CDR3 is made up of 15 amino acids. V gave up 5 bases and J gave up 4 bases; unmatched junction bases: 6. Germline values: CDR1 SGHRS, CDR2 YFSETQ. The CDR3 spells CASSYQGGYNSPLHF. The CDR3 DNA sequence: TGCGCCAGCAGTTACCAGGGGGGATATAATTCACCCCTCCACTTT.

This sequence joins TRBV7-2 and TRBJ1-5; maybe TRBD1 (5 bases). V lost 1 base and J 6 bases, leaving 13 bases between the germline ends. CDR3 length: 15 residues. The germline V gene has CDR1 SGHTA and CDR2 FQGNSA. CDR3 region: CASSLGQGTTQPQHF. Written as DNA, the CDR3 is TGTGCCAGCAGCTTAGGGCAGGGAACGACTCAGCCCCAGCATTTT. Combining the CDR3 with reference TRBV7-2 and TRBJ1-5 gives the whole variable domain GAGVSQSPSNKVTEKGKDVELRCDPISGHTALYWYRQSLGQGLEFLIYFQGNSAPDKSGLPSDRFSAERTGGSVSTLTIQRTQQEDSAVYLCASSLGQGTTQPQHFGDGTRLSIL.

This clone was found a few times. CDR3 in DNA: TGCGCCAGCAGCTCCACAGGGGGCATAAAAGAGACCCAGTACTTC. Encoded protein: CASSSTGGIKETQYF. The chain carries TRBV5-1 and TRBJ2-5; 9 bases are shared with TRBD1. With V trimmed by 3 bases and J by 3 bases, 6 bases remained unmatched. Germline V gene lookup returns CDR1 SGHRS and CDR2 YFSETQ. This CDR3 spans 15 amino acids.

In this sample, this clone turned up once. The chain carries TRBV29-1 and TRBJ2-5, with 8 bases aligning to TRBD2. Trimming at V came to 4 bases and at J to 5 bases, leaving 15 bases not matched to a gene. Germline CDR1 reads SQVTM; CDR2 reads ANQGSEA. The CDR3 runs 16 residues. The CDR3 bases are TGCAGCGTTGGAGCGTCGTGGGTAGCGGGGTGGGAGACCCAGTACTTC. This translates into CSVGASWVAGWETQYF.

The rearrangement uses TRBV19 and TRBJ2-1, with a tentative D call TRBD1 (5 bases). The CDR3 has 16 amino acids. The V gene lost 5 bases and the J gene lost 4 bases, with 18 bases spanning the gap. Looked up from germline, CDR1 is LNHDA and CDR2 is SQIVND (reference sequence). The CDR3 DNA follows: TGTGCCAGTAGTCCCCTAAGGGGTACGACGTACAATGAGCAGTTCTTC. Protein: CASSPLRGTTYNEQFF.

This clone occurred a few times. The chain carries TRBV6-1 and TRBJ2-7; maybe TRBD2 (5 bases). The CDR3 is made up of 12 amino acids. CDR1 and CDR2 from the germline V gene are MNHNS and SASEGT. Deletions cut 6 bases from V and 7 bases from J, with 13 bases between. CDR3 in DNA: TGTGCCAGCAGAGCCGGACTGAGGGAGCAGTACTTC. This translates into CASRAGLREQYF.

This rearrangement joins TRBV28 to TRBJ1-5, with 8 bases aligning to TRBD1. The CDR3 has 16 amino acids. The V gene end was trimmed by 3 bases and the J gene end by 5 bases; junction bases not matched to a gene: 9. Germline V CDR1 and CDR2: MDHEN, SYDVKM. CDR3 nucleotide sequence: TGTGCCAGCAGTTTGCCAGGGGGCGGATTCGATCAGCCCCAGCATTTT. It is translated as CASSLPGGGFDQPQHF.

This clone has just a few counts. The genes are TRBV25-1 and TRBJ2-3; 7 positions agree with TRBD1. CDR3 length equals 17 residues. Germline-derived CDR1 and CDR2 are MGHDK and SYGVNS. J lost 1 base, V lost 2 bases, and 9 bases had no gene match. The DNA of the CDR3 is TGTGCCAGCAGTGAAGGGGGACGAGGGGGCCGCACAGATACGCAGTATTTT. It is translated as CASSEGGRGGRTDTQYF.

This rearrangement joins TRBV19 to TRBJ1-5; the D gene is possibly TRBD1 (5 bases). The CDR3 runs to 14 residues. The V end lost 5 bases, the J end lost 6 bases, and 14 bases lay between the germline ends. Per germline, CDR1 LNHDA and CDR2 SQIVND (reference sequence). CDR3 loop: CASSERTGGQPQHF. As DNA, the CDR3 is TGTGCCAGTAGTGAACGAACCGGGGGTCAGCCCCAGCATTTT.

The chain is built from TRBV11-3 and TRBJ1-1; D remains ambiguous. V was cut by 5 bases and J by 0 bases, with 7 bases left in between. This CDR3 spans 13 amino acids. CDR1 is SGHNT, CDR2 YENEEA, per germline. CDR3 loop: CASSREVNTEAFF. The CDR3 DNA reads TGTGCCAGCAGCCGGGAGGTGAACACTGAAGCTTTCTTT.

This clone has just one count. The chain links TRBV5-1 to TRBJ2-3, with TRBD1 identical over 11 bases. The CDR3 runs to 16 residues. Trimming removed 4 bases from V and 5 bases from J; junction bases left unmatched: 9. The germline V gene has CDR1 SGHRS and CDR2 YFSETQ. The CDR3 DNA reads as TGCGCCAGCAGCCCCATGGGACAGGGGGGGGGAGATACGCAGTATTTT. Translating gives CASSPMGQGGGDTQYF.

J is TRBJ1-5 and V is TRBV19; TRBD1 is a possible D gene (5 bases). CDR3 length equals 16 residues. V lost 1 base to trimming and J lost 4 bases, with 14 bases between them. Germline V gene lookup returns CDR1 LNHDA and CDR2 SQIVND (reference sequence). The DNA of the CDR3 is TGTGCCAGTAGTATAGGAGGTTACGGGGGGAATCAGCCCCAGCATTTT. This encodes CASSIGGYGGNQPQHF.

The chain joins TRBV5-1 to TRBJ1-2; possibly TRBD1 for D (5 bases). The V gene lost 0 bases and the J gene lost 8 bases, with 14 bases spanning the gap. The CDR3 sequence is 14 residues long. Germline V gene lookup returns CDR1 SGHRS and CDR2 YFSETQ. The CDR3 is CASSLAWGGKGYTF. The DNA of the CDR3 is TGCGCCAGCAGCTTGGCCTGGGGCGGGAAAGGCTACACCTTC.

This clone was counted only a few times. V usage is TRBV11-2 and J usage is TRBJ2-7; D might be TRBD2 (5 bases). Germline CDR1 reads SGHAT; CDR2 reads FQNNGV. The CDR3 spans 16 residues. Trimming removed 5 bases from V and 4 bases from J, with 21 bases in between. As DNA, the CDR3 is TGTGCCAGCAGCCCACCCCGGGCCACTGGCGGGTACGAGCAGTACTTC. It specifies CASSPPRATGGYEQYF.

The gene calls are TRBV18 and TRBJ2-7; TRBD2 is a possible D gene (6 bases). Germline V CDR1 and CDR2: KGHSH, LQKENI. This CDR3 has 14 amino acids. Trimming shortened V by 2 bases and J by 5 bases, and 13 bases separated the two germline ends. This CDR3 reads CASSPNRGYHEQYF. DNA of the CDR3: TGTGCCAGCTCACCAAACCGGGGGTACCACGAGCAGTACTTC.

CDR3 nucleotide sequence: TGTGCCAGCAGTGCGGTTATCGTTAATTCACCCCTCCACTTT. Its translation is CASSAVIVNSPLHF. The V and J genes are TRBV2 and TRBJ1-6; D uncertain. The CDR3 has 14 amino acids. The ends were cut back, 4 bases at V and 6 bases at J, with 10 bases in the middle. Germline V gene sequence: CDR1 SNHLY, CDR2 FYNNEI.

The rearrangement links TRBV4-1 to TRBJ2-5, with TRBD2 matching over 12 bases. Germline V gene lookup returns CDR1 MGHRA and CDR2 YSYEKL. After removal of 4 bases from V and 4 bases from J, the junction contained 13 bases not matched to a gene. CDR3 length equals 18 residues. Here the CDR3 DNA reads TGCGCCAGCAGCCGAGAAGTACTAGCGGGAGGCCCGGGAGAGACCCAGTACTTC. Its translation: CASSREVLAGGPGETQYF.

This clone was picked up a small number of times. The rearrangement uses TRBV4-1 and TRBJ1-1; D perhaps matches TRBD1 (6 bases). The CDR3 sequence is 15 residues long. CDR1 MGHRA and CDR2 YSYEKL come from the germline V gene. Trimming cost V 4 bases and J 5 bases, with 17 bases left between them. CDR3 nucleotides: TGCGCCAGCAGCCCAACAGAACAGGGTAGGACTGAAGCTTTCTTT. Its translation: CASSPTEQGRTEAFF.

This chain links TRBV18 with TRBJ2-7, with D hard to call. With 3 bases removed from V and 4 bases from J, the gap between germline ends came to 7 bases. The CDR3 has 12 residues. Germline V gene lookup returns CDR1 KGHSH and CDR2 LQKENI. CDR3 nucleotides: TGTGCCAGCTCACCTACAGCTTACGAGCAGTACTTC. This translates into CASSPTAYEQYF. Variable domain in full (rest from reference TRBV18 and TRBJ2-7): NAGVMQNPRHLVRRRGQEARLRCSPMKGHSHVYWYRQLPEEGLKFMVYLQKENIIDESGMPKERFSAEFPKEGPSILRIQQVVRGDSAAYFCASSPTAYEQYFGPGTRLTVT.

The V call is TRBV5-1, the J call TRBJ2-1; 10 bases are shared with TRBD1. The germline CDR1 and CDR2 sequences are SGHRS and YFSETQ. Trimming took 0 bases from V and 9 from J; bases not matched to a gene: 3. This CDR3 contains 14 residues. The CDR3: CASSLAGDRGEQFF. The DNA for the CDR3 is TGCGCCAGCAGCTTGGCCGGGGACAGGGGTGAGCAGTTCTTC.